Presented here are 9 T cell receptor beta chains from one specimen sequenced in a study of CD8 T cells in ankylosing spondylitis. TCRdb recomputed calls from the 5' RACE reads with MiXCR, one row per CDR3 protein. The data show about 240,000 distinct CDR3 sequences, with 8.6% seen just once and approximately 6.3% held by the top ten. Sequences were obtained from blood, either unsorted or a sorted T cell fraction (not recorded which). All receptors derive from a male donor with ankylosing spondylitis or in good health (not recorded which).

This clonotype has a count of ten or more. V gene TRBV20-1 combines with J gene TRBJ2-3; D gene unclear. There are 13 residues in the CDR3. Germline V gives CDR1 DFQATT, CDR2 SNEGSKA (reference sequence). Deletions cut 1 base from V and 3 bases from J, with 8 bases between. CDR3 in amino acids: CSARVGWTDTQYF. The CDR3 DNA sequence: TGCAGTGCTAGAGTAGGTTGGACAGATACGCAGTATTTT.

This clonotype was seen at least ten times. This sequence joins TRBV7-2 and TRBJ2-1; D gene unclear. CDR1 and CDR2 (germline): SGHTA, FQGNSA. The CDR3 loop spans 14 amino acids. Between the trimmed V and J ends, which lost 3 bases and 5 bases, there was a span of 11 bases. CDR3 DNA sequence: TGTGCCAGCAGCTTCTGGGTCCAAAACAATGAGCAGTTCTTC. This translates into CASSFWVQNNEQFF.

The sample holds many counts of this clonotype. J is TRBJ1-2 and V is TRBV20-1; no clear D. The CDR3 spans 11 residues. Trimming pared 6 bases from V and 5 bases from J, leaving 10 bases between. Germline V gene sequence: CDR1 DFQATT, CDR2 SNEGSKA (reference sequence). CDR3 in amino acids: CSASDSYGYTF. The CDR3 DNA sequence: TGCAGTGCGTCGGACTCTTATGGCTACACCTTC.

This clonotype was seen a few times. In DNA, the CDR3 is TGTGCCAGCAGCCACAGCTGGAATGAGCAGTTCTTC. Translating it yields CASSHSWNEQFF. The chain links TRBV12-3 or TRBV12-4 to TRBJ2-1; D is undetermined. This CDR3 comprises 12 residues. V was trimmed by 6 bases and J by 7 bases, leaving 10 bases between them.

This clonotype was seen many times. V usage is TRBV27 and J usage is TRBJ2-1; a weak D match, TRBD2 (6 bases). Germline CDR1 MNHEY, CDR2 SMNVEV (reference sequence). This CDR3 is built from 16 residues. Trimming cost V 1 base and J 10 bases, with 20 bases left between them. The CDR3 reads CASSLLLTAGRGEQFF. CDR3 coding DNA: TGTGCCAGCAGTTTATTATTGACGGCGGGAAGAGGCGAGCAGTTCTTC.

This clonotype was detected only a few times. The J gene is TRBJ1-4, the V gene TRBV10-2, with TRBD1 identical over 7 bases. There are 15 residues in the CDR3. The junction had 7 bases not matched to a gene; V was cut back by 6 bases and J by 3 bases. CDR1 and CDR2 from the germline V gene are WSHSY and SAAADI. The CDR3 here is CASRAEGASNEKLFF. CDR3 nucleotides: TGCGCCAGCAGGGCAGAGGGGGCCTCTAATGAAAAACTGTTTTTT.

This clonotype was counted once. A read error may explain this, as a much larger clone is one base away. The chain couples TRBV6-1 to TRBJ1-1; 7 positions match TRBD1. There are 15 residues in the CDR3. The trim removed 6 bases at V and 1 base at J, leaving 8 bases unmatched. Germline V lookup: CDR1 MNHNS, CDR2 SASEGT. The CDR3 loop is CASSLEGQKNTEAFF. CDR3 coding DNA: TGTGCCAGCAGCCTAGAGGGACAGAAGAACACTGAAGCTTTCTTT.

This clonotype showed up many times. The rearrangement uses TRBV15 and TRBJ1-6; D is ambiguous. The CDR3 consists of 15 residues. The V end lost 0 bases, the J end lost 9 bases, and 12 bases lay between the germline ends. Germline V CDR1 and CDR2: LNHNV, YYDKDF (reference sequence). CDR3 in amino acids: CATSRDFGVGSPLHF. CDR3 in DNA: TGTGCCACCAGCAGAGATTTTGGAGTGGGTTCACCCCTCCACTTT.

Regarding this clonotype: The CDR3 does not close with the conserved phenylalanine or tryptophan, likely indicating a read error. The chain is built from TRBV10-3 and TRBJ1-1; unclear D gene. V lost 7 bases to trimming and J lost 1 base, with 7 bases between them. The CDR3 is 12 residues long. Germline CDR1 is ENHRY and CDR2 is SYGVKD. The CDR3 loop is CAIKEANTEAFI. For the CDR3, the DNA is TGTGCCATCAAAGAGGCGAACACTGAAGCTTTCATT.